This T cell receptor (beta chain) was identified during a study of cytomegalovirus exposure and HLA in healthy donors. Across the whole study: The roughly 130 validation repertoires used the same platform as the roughly 720 first-cohort repertoires (as reported by a later analysis).

This CDR3 is built from 18 residues. V was shortened by 4 bases and J by 0 bases, with 18 bases between the two germline ends. Germline loops: CDR1 KGHSH, CDR2 LQKENI. Overall study results and limits: In vitro experiments confirmed that three CMV-associated chains were specific for CMV antigens. Despite most TCR sequences being rare, some public TCRs occurred in many donors. Reports credit the classifier with highly specific, highly sensitive diagnosis of cytomegalovirus status.

Repertoires were generated with immunoSEQ multiplex PCR, while TCRdb's copy carries only in-frame clones and drops some. The sample holds around 180,000 clones; 84% are singletons and the top ten take approximately 7%. A remark on this clone: Its antigen is currently unknown.

Material for sequencing was PBMCs. The chain has TRBV18 and TRBJ1-4; perhaps TRBD1 as D (6 bases). The receptor was isolated from a man between 18 and 35 years old in good health and CMV-seropositive. The CDR3 nucleotides are TGTGCCAGCTCACTGTTCTCCAGGGGCGTCGCAACTAATGAAAAACTGTTTTTT. Its translation: CASSLFSRGVATNEKLFF.